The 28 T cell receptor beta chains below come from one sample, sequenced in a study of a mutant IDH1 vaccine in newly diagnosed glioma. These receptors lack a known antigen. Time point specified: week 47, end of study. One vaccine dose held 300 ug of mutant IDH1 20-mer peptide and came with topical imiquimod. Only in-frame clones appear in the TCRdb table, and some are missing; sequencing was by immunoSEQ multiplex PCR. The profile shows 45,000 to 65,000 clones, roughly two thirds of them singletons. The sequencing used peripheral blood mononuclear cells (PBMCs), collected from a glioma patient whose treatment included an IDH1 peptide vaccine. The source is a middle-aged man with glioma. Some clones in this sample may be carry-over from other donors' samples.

The CDR3 nucleotides are TGTGCCACCAGCCCCACCGGGGGCTGGAGCACTGAAGCTTTCTTT. Amino acid sequence: CATSPTGGWSTEAFF. V usage is TRBV15 and J usage is TRBJ1-1; D is possibly TRBD1 (6 bases). This CDR3 is 15 amino acids long. Germline loops: CDR1 LNHNV, CDR2 YYDKDF (reference sequence). Deletions cut 5 bases from V and 4 bases from J, with 17 bases between. The whole variable domain, remainder taken from reference TRBV15 and TRBJ1-1, is DAMVIQNPRYQVTQFGKPVTLSCSQTLNHNVMYWYQQKSSQAPKLLFHYYDKDFNNEADTPDNFQSRRPNTSFCFLDIRSPGLGDTAMYLCATSPTGGWSTEAFFGQGTRLTVV.

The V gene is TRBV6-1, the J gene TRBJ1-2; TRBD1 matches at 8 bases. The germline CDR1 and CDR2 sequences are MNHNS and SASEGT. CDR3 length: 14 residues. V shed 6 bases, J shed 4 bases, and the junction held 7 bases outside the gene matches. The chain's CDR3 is CASRRGGQGYGYTF. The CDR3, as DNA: TGTGCCAGCAGGAGGGGTGGACAGGGCTATGGCTACACCTTC.

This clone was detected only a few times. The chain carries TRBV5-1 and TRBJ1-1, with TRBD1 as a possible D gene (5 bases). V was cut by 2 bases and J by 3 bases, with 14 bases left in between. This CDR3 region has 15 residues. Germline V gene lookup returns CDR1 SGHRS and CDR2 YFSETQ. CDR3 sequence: CASSFAWGSDTEAFF. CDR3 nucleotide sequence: TGCGCCAGCAGCTTCGCCTGGGGCTCGGACACTGAAGCTTTCTTT.

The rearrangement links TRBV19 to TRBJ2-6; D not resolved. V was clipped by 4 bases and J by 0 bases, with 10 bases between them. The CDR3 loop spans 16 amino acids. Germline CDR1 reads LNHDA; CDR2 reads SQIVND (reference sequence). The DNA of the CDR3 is TGTGCCAGTAGTACCCTTCATAGCTCTGGGGCCAACGTCCTGACTTTC. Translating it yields CASSTLHSSGANVLTF.

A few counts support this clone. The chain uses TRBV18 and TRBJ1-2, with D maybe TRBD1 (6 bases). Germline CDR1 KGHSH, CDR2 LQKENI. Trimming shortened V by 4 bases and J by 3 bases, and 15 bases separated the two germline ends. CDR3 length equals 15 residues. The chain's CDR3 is CASSRGARTDYGYTF. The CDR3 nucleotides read TGTGCCAGCTCACGGGGGGCGCGCACCGACTATGGCTACACCTTC.

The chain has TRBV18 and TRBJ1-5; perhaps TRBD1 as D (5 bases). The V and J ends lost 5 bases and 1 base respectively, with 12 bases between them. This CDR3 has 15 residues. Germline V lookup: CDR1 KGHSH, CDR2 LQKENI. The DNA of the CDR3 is TGTGCCAGCTCATCACAGGCGGTCAGCAATCAGCCCCAGCATTTT. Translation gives CASSSQAVSNQPQHF.

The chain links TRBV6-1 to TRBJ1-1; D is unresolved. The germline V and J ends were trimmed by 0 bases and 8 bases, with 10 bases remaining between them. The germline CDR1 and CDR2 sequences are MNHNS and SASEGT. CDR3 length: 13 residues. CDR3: CASSEAYGREAFF. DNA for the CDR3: TGTGCCAGCAGTGAAGCGTACGGCAGAGAAGCTTTCTTT.

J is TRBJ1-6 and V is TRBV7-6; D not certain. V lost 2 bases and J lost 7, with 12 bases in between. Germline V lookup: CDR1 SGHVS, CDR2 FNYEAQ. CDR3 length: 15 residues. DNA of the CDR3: TGTGCCAGCAGCTTACGAACTTTACAGAATTCACCCCTCCACTTT. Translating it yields CASSLRTLQNSPLHF.

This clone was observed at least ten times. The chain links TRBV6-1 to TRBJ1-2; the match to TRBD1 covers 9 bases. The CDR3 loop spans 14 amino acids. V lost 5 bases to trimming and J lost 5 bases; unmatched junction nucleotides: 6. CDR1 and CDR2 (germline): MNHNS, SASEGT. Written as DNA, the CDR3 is TGTGCCAGCAGTCCATACAGGGGGCAGTATGGCTACACCTTC. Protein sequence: CASSPYRGQYGYTF.

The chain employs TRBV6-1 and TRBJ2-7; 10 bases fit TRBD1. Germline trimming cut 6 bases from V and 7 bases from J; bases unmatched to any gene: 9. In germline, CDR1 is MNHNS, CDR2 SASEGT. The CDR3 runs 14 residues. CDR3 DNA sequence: TGTGCCAGCAGACCACCGGACAGGGGGGAAGAGCAGTACTTC. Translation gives CASRPPDRGEEQYF.

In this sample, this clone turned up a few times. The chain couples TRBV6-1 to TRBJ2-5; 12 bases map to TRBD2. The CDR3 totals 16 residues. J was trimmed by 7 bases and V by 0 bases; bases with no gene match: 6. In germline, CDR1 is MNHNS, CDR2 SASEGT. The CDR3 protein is CASSEARTSGAATQYF. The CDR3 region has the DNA TGTGCCAGCAGTGAAGCTAGGACTAGCGGGGCTGCGACCCAGTACTTC.

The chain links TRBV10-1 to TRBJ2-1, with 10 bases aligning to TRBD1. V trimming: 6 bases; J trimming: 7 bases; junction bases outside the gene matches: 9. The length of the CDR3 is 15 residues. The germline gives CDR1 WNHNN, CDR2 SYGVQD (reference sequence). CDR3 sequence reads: CASSRGTGASNEQFF. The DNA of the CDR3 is TGCGCCAGCAGCCGCGGGACAGGGGCCTCGAATGAGCAGTTCTTC.

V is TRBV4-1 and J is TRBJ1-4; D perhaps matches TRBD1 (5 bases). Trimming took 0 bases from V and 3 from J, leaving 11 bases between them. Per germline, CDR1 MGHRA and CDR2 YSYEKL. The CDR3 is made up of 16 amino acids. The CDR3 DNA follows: TGCGCCAGCAGCCAAGATTCGAGGGGTGCTAATGAAAAACTGTTTTTT. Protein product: CASSQDSRGANEKLFF.

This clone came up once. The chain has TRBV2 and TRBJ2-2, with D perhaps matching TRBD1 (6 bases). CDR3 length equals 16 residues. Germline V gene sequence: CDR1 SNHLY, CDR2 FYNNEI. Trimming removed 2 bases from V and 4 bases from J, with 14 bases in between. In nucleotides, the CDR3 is TGTGCCAGCAGTGAAATTGGGGGCCGGAGCACCGGGGAGCTGTTTTTT. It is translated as CASSEIGGRSTGELFF.

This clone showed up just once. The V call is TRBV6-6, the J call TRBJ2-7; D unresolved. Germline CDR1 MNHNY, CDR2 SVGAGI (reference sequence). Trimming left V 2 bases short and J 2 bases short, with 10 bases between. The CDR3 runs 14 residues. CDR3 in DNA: TGTGCCAGCAGTTACACACAGATTCCCTACGAGCAGTACTTC. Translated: CASSYTQIPYEQYF.

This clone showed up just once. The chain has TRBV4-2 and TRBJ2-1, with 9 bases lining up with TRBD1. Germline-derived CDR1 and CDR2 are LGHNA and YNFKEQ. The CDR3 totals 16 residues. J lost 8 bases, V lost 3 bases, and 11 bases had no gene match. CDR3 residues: CASSHTGTGLIYEQFF. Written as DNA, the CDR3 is TGTGCCAGCAGCCATACCGGGACAGGGCTTATCTATGAGCAGTTCTTC.

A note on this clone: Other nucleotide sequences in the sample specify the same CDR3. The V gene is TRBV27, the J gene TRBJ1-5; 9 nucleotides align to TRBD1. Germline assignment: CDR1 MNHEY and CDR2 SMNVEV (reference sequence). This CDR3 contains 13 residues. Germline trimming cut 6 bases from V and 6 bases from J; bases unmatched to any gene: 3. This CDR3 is CASRGQGAQPQHF. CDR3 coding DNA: TGTGCCAGCAGGGGACAGGGTGCTCAGCCCCAGCATTTT.

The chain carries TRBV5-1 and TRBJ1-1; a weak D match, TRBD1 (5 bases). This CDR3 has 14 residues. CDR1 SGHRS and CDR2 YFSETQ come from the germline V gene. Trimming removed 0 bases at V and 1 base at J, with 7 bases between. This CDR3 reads CASSLAQANTEAFF. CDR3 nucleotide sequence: TGCGCCAGCAGCTTGGCACAGGCGAACACTGAAGCTTTCTTT.

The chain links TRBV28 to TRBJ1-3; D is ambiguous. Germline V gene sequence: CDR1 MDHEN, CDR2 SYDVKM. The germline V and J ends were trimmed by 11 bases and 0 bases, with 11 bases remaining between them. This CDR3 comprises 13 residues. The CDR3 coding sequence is TGTGCCGCCCTGAAGACCTCTGGAAACACCATATATTTT. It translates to CAALKTSGNTIYF.

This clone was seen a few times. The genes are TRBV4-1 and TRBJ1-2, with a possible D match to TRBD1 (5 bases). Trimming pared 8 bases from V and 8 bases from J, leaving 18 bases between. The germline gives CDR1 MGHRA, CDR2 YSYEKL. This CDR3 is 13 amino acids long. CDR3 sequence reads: CASHAHAKGGYTF. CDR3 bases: TGCGCCAGCCACGCGCACGCGAAGGGGGGCTACACCTTC.

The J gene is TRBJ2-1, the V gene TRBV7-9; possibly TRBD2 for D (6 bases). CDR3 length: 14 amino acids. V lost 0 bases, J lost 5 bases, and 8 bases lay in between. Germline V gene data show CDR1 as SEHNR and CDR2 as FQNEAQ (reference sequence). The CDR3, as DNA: TGTGCCAGCAGCTTAGCGGGGGGTAACAATGAGCAGTTCTTC. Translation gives CASSLAGGNNEQFF.

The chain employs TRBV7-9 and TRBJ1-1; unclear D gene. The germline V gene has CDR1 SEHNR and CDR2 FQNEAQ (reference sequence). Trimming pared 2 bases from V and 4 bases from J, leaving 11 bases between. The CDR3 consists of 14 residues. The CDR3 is CASSLTSEGTEAFF. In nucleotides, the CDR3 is TGTGCCAGCAGCTTAACATCCGAGGGCACTGAAGCTTTCTTT.

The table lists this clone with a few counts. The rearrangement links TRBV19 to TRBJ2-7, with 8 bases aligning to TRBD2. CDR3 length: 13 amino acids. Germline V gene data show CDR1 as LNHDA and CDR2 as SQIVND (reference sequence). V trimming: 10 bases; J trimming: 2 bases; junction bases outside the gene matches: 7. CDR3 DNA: TGTGCCACCACAAAGCGGGGGACCTACGAGCAGTACTTC. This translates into CATTKRGTYEQYF.

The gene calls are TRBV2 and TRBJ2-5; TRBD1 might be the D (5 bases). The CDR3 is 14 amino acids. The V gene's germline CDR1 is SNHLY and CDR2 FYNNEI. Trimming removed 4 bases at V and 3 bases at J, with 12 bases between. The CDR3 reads CASSVGETEETQYF. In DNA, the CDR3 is TGTGCCAGCAGTGTAGGAGAGACAGAAGAGACCCAGTACTTC.

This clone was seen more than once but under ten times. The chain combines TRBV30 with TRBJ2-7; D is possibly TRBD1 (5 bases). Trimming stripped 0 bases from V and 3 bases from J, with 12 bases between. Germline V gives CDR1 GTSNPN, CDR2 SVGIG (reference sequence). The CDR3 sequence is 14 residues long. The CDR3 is CAWSVGQGYYEQYF. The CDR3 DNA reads TGTGCCTGGAGTGTTGGGCAGGGTTACTACGAGCAGTACTTC.

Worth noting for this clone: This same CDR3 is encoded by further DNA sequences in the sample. The CDR3 DNA reads TGTGCCAGCAGTCGTCGGGAGACCCAGTACTTC. It is translated as CASSRRETQYF. This chain joins TRBV2 and TRBJ2-5; D is undetermined. Trimming left V 5 bases short and J 5 bases short, with 6 bases between. Germline V gene sequence: CDR1 SNHLY, CDR2 FYNNEI. CDR3 length equals 11 residues.

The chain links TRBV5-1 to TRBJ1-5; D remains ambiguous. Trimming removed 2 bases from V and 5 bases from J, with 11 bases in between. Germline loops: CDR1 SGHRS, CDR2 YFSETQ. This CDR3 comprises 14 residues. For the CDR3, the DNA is TGCGCCAGCAGCTTAACGGGGTTCGATCAGCCCCAGCATTTT. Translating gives CASSLTGFDQPQHF.

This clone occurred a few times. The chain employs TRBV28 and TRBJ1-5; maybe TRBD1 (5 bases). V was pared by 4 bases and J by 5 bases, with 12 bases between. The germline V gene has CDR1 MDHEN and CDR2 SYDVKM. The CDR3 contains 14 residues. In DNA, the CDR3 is TGTGCCAGCAGTTCAGTCCAGGGCTATCAGCCCCAGCATTTT. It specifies CASSSVQGYQPQHF. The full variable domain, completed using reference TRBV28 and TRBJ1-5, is DVKVTQSSRYLVKRTGEKVFLECVQDMDHENMFWYRQDPGLGLRLIYFSYDVKMKEKGDIPEGYSVSREKKERFSLILESASTNQTSMYLCASSSVQGYQPQHFGDGTRLSIL.